The 10 T cell receptor beta chains presented below share a single source sample, sequenced in a study of CD8 T cells in Susac syndrome (dated by TCRdb to about 2019). The method behind the library was the immunoSEQ multiplex PCR assay. RNA was extracted using the RNeasy kit, and roughly 0.5 to 1 ug of the RNA was reverse transcribed with random hexamers. TCRdb redid the processing of the public reads, applying fastp at Q25 and MiXCR, and retained in-frame beta chains. A single entry per CDR3 protein holds the most common genes and DNA from its merged rows. For this sample there are about 130,000 distinct CDR3 sequences; 85% to 95% appear just once. Clones ranked in the top ten supply less than 0.4% of the sample. Sequenced material: CD8+ T cells from PBMCs. The source is a human donor with multiple sclerosis.

The chain employs TRBV7-9 and TRBJ2-1; 7 nucleotides align to TRBD2. V lost 1 base, J lost 2 bases, and 2 bases stayed unmatched. Germline V gives CDR1 SEHNR, CDR2 FQNEAQ (reference sequence). This CDR3 is 15 amino acids long. The CDR3 DNA reads as TGTGCCAGCAGCTTAGGTGGGAGGGCCTACAATGAGCAGTTCTTC. Its protein is CASSLGGRAYNEQFF.

The chain has TRBV11-1 and TRBJ1-3; D is unclear. CDR3 length: 12 residues. CDR1 SGHAT and CDR2 FQDESV come from the germline V gene (reference sequence). Trimming removed 6 bases from V and 0 bases from J, with 3 bases in between. In nucleotides, the CDR3 is TGTGCCAGCAGTGCCTCTGGAAACACCATATATTTT. Translated: CASSASGNTIYF.

This chain connects TRBV7-9 to TRBJ1-1; D is possibly TRBD1 (6 bases). Germline CDR1 is SEHNR and CDR2 is FQNEAQ (reference sequence). Trimming removed 7 bases at V and 8 bases at J, with 23 bases between. The CDR3 covers 15 residues. Written as DNA, the CDR3 is TGTGCCAGCAAAAAAGATGGGGGCGCAGGATCCGAAGCTTTCTTT. Its protein is CASKKDGGAGSEAFF.

This rearrangement joins TRBV24-1 to TRBJ2-7, with D perhaps matching TRBD1 (6 bases). Germline V gene lookup returns CDR1 KGHDR and CDR2 SFDVKD. Deletions cut 5 bases from V and 6 bases from J, with 13 bases between. The CDR3 has 13 amino acids. The CDR3 bases are TGTGCCACCAGTGCTTTAGAGGGGGTCGAGCAGTACTTC. It codes for CATSALEGVEQYF.

J is TRBJ1-6 and V is TRBV20-1; D is unresolved. V was cut by 1 base and J by 0 bases, with 10 bases left in between. CDR3 length equals 16 residues. Germline V gene sequence: CDR1 DFQATT, CDR2 SNEGSKA (reference sequence). The CDR3 bases are TGCAGTGCTAGAGCAGATCCCAGCTCCTATAATTCACCCCTCCACTTT. It translates to CSARADPSSYNSPLHF.

The V gene is TRBV10-3, the J gene TRBJ2-3; no clear D. CDR1 and CDR2 from the germline V gene are ENHRY and SYGVKD. The CDR3 has 13 amino acids. V gave up 2 bases and J gave up 6 bases, with 9 bases separating them. This CDR3 reads CAISEDSRDTQYF. The CDR3 nucleotides read TGTGCCATCAGTGAGGACTCGAGGGATACGCAGTATTTT.

The genes are TRBV6-2 or TRBV6-3 and TRBJ2-1; 9 nucleotides match TRBD2. Trimming at V came to 7 bases and at J to 6 bases, leaving 10 bases not matched to a gene. The CDR3 covers 15 residues. CDR1 MNHEY and CDR2 SVGEGT come from the germline V gene. The CDR3 DNA reads as TGTGCCAGCAAGTTTGGGACTAGCTGGGTCAATGAGCAGTTCTTC. Protein sequence: CASKFGTSWVNEQFF.

This sequence joins TRBV29-1 and TRBJ2-7; a possible D gene is TRBD2 (5 bases). CDR3 length: 15 residues. V dropped 3 bases and J dropped 0 bases, with 15 bases sitting between them. Germline-derived CDR1 and CDR2 are SQVTM and ANQGSEA. The CDR3, as DNA: TGCAGCGTTGACTCCAGGACTCATTCCTCCTACGAGCAGTACTTC. Translated, it gives CSVDSRTHSSYEQYF.

The chain joins TRBV13 to TRBJ1-1; D is possibly TRBD1 (5 bases). Trimming removed 3 bases at V and 1 base at J, with 12 bases between. CDR1 and CDR2 from the germline V gene are PRHDT and FYEKMQ (reference sequence). CDR3 size: 15 residues. CDR3 protein: CASSLGGTANTEAFF. The CDR3 region has the DNA TGTGCCAGCAGCTTGGGGGGGACGGCGAACACTGAAGCTTTCTTT.

This sequence joins TRBV7-9 and TRBJ1-4; D unresolved. This CDR3 region has 13 residues. The germline CDR1 and CDR2 sequences are SEHNR and FQNEAQ (reference sequence). Deletions cut 5 bases from V and 8 bases from J, with 12 bases between. CDR3 nucleotides: TGTGCCAGCAGCCAGACGAGGAACGAAAAACTGTTTTTT. It translates to CASSQTRNEKLFF.